These T cell receptor beta chains were read from a single sample in a study of OX40 agonist ivuxolimab in advanced cancers. The protocol was immunoSEQ multiplex PCR, while the TCRdb copy is restricted to in-frame clones and leaves out a portion. The sample comprises 74,000 or so clones, about 93% of which are singletons, and about 13% rests with the top ten. The sequences come from CD4+ or CD8+ T cells sorted from blood, collected in a trial of the OX40 agonist ivuxolimab. The source is an adult with an advanced solid tumor such as melanoma, head and neck, liver or kidney cancer. CDR3s leave out the opening cysteine and the closing phenylalanine or tryptophan.

CDR3 length: 11
V gene: TRBV15
CDR3 protein: ATSRERGRKLF

CDR3 length: 14
V gene: TRBV5-4
CDR3 protein: ASSLGPTRTNQPQH

CDR3 length: 12
V gene: TRBV5-5
CDR3 protein: ASSLAGGQNEAF

CDR3 length: 10
V gene: TRBV29-1
CDR3 protein: SVGYASYEQY

CDR3 length: 17
V gene: TRBV11-2
CDR3 protein: ASSRGGWAAFSGANVLT

CDR3 length: 15
V gene: TRBV5-4
CDR3 protein: ASSLTGDGRIGDEQF

CDR3 length: 10
V gene: TRBV13
CDR3 protein: AATGTAYGYT

CDR3 length: 12
V gene: TRBV12-5
CDR3 protein: ASRGRDSPYEQY

CDR3 length: 12
V gene: TRBV7-6
CDR3 protein: ASSSSIDSYEQY

CDR3 length: 14
V gene: TRBV4-3
CDR3 protein: ASSQETGEVNQPQH

CDR3 length: 18
V gene: TRBV7-6
CDR3 protein: ASSFEKGWSGPHVTDTQY

CDR3 length: 13
V gene: TRBV19
CDR3 protein: ASSIRTGYSYEQY

CDR3 length: 13
V gene: TRBV27
CDR3 protein: ASSLSGTGQETQY

CDR3 length: 12
V gene: TRBV4-3
CDR3 protein: ASSQDKAGYEQY

CDR3 length: 12
V gene: TRBV11-1
CDR3 protein: ASSLGAGGPGSF

CDR3 length: 11
V gene: TRBV14
CDR3 protein: ASNPWAANEQF

CDR3 length: 12
V gene: TRBV7-9
CDR3 protein: ASSQGTVPYEQY

CDR3 length: 15
V gene: TRBV29-1
CDR3 protein: SAGWQGDLTNTGELF

CDR3 length: 16
V gene: TRBV4-3
CDR3 protein: ASSQGPGGRGNTGELF

CDR3 length: 14
V gene: TRBV4-3
CDR3 protein: ASSQSIGLGGYEQY

CDR3 length: 13
V gene: TRBV7-2
CDR3 protein: ASSNQGQGNQPQH